This TCR beta chain was sequenced for a study of T cell changes during pregnancy in multiple sclerosis. Measured with immunoSEQ multiplex PCR; TCRdb has only the in-frame clones, and not every one. The sample has tens of thousands of clones, approximately 87% seen once. About this clone: In the same sample, other DNA sequences code for this CDR3.

The sample comprised peripheral blood from another person, used as feeder cells. The TCR comes from a human donor whose cells served as feeder cells for cultures in a pregnancy study.

The CDR3 bases are TGCGCCAGCAGCCAAGACCGGAACACTGAAGCTTTCTTT. It translates to CASSQDRNTEAFF. This sequence joins TRBV4-3 and TRBJ1-1; no clear D gene. The CDR3 length is 13 residues. Trimming shortened V by 0 bases and J by 1 base, and 3 bases separated the two germline ends. Germline-derived CDR1 and CDR2 are LGHNA and YSLEER.